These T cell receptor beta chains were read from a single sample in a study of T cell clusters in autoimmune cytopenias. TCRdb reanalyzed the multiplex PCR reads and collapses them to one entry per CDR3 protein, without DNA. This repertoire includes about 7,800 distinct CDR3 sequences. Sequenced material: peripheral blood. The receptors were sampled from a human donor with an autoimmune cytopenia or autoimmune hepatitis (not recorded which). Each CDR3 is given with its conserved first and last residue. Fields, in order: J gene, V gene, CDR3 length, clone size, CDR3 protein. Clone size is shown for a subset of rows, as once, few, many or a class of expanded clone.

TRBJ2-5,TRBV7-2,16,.,CASSLATGTGQETQYF
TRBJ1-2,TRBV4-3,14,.,CASSPRTGWDGYTF
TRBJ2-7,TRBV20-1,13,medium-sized,CSARVLSLYEQYF
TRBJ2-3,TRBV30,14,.,CAWSFGGSTDTQYF
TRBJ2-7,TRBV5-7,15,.,CASSLGDRGIYEQYF
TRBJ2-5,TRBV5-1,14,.,CASSPQSGGETQYF
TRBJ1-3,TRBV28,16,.,CASSPATSRSGNTIYF
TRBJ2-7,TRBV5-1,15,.,CASSTPPSGHYEQYF
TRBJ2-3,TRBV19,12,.,CASSIPWDTQYF
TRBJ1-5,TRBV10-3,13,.,CAMGQGAGQPQHF
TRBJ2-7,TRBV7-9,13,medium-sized,CASSLPLDYEQYF
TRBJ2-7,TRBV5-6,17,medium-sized,CASSLRGGLAGGREQYF
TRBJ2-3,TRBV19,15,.,CASSRTGTSTDTQYF
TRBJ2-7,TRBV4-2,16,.,CASSQGRLVDWGEQYF
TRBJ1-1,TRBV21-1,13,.,CATIGVGYTEAFF
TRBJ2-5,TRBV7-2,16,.,CASSLDPVTSEETQYF
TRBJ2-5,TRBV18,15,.,CASSPRPDSQETQYF
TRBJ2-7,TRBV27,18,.,CASCQSVPLAGMTYEQYF
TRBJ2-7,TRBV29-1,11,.,CSADRVHEQYF
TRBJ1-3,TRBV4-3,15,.,CASSQESGFGNTIYF
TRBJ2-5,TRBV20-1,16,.,CSAGGRTSGLQETQYF
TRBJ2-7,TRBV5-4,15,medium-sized,CASSLSEGSSYEQYF
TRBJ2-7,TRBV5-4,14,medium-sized,CASSTRGQYYEQYF
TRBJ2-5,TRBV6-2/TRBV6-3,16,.,CASSKPRDPKAETQYF
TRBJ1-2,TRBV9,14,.,CASSPTGTGIGYTF
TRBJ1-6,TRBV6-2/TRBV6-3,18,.,CASSYPHSMDSYNSPLHF
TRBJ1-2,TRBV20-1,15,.,CSGHAGTGSLHGYTF
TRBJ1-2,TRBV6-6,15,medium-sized,CASSYVGGYVNGYTF
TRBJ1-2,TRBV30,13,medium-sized,CAWSGYGGDGYTF
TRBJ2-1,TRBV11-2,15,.,CASSFGTGGYNEQFF
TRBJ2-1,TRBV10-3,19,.,CAISGTTLAGGSSYNEQFF
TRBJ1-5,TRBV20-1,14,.,CSARDRERNQPQHF
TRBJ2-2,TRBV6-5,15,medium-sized,CASSRSGRNTGELFF
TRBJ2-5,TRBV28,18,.,CASSLGVTSGGPRETQYF
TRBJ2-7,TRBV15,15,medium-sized,CATSRRLAGGGEQYF